This paragraph covers one T cell receptor (beta chain) sequence. Its antigen remains unidentified. This entry belongs to a study of PD-1 blockade in classical Hodgkin lymphoma. Study-wide results and caveats: According to reports, newly diagnosed patients had lower baseline TCR diversity than healthy donors, and relapsed/refractory patients had lower baseline TCR diversity still. TCR diversity rose significantly by C4D1 in CD4+ but not CD8+ cells. Possibly reflecting disease activity or prior therapy, repertoire differences have causes that remain undefined. Complete responders' baseline diversity resembled that of newly diagnosed patients.

Germline CDR1 and CDR2: LNHNV and YYDKDF (reference sequence). The V end lost 0 bases, the J end lost 0 bases, and 12 bases lay between the germline ends. CDR3 length: 17 amino acids. No patient escaped relapse after autologous stem cell transplantation, and brentuximab vedotin exposure varied. Method: immunoSEQ multiplex PCR; TCRdb's copy keeps in-frame clones and lacks some. The repertoire holds 20,000 to 30,000 clones, with 81% as singletons. The sequence was collected from a human donor with classical Hodgkin lymphoma. J is TRBJ1-3 and V is TRBV15; tentative D call: TRBD1 (6 bases). The sequenced sample was peripheral blood mononuclear cells (PBMCs), obtained before the second cycle of nivolumab. CDR3 sequence (DNA): TGTGCCACCAGCAGAGACGGGACATCCTACTCTGGAAACACCATATATTTT. This gives the protein CATSRDGTSYSGNTIYF. Filled out from reference TRBV15 and TRBJ1-3, the complete variable domain reads DAMVIQNPRYQVTQFGKPVTLSCSQTLNHNVMYWYQQKSSQAPKLLFHYYDKDFNNEADTPDNFQSRRPNTSFCFLDIRSPGLGDTAMYLCATSRDGTSYSGNTIYFGEGSWLTVV.